Listed below are T cell receptor beta chains from one sample, sequenced in a study of metastatic and nonmetastatic thyroid tumors. TCRdb redid the clone calls on the PCR reads using MiXCR. The sample records about 59,000 clones, roughly 15% being singletons. The specimen sequenced was blood. The receptors originated from a male donor with papillary thyroid cancer or a benign thyroid nodule (not recorded which). Some clones in this sample may be carry-over from other donors' samples. Both conserved end residues are part of each CDR3. Fields, in order: D gene, J gene, clone size, V gene, CDR3 DNA, CDR3 protein. A D gene is named only where the DNA matches it firmly. Clone size is stated in some rows and not others, as once, few, many or a class when expanded.

TRBD1,TRBJ2-5,many,TRBV7-6,TGTGCCAGCAGCTCGGACAGGGCGAAAGAGACCCAGTACTTC,CASSSDRAKETQYF
NA,TRBJ2-2,once,TRBV30,TGTGCCTGCCCTTCGGGACATAACACCGGGGAGCTGTTTTTT,CACPSGHNTGELFF
TRBD1,TRBJ2-5,NA,TRBV20-1,TGCAGTGCTGAAGGGAGAGGGGGCGGATTGGATACCCAGTACTTC,CSAEGRGGGLDTQYF
TRBD2,TRBJ2-1,many,TRBV9,TGTGCCAGCAGCGTAGGCGGGACTAGCGGGGGCTCTCCGTTCTTC,CASSVGGTSGGSPFF
TRBD2,TRBJ2-3,few,TRBV6-1,TGTGCCAGCAGTTCGTACGGGACTAGCACAGATGCGCAGTATTTT,CASSSYGTSTDAQYF
TRBD2,TRBJ2-1,NA,TRBV6-2/TRBV6-3,TGTGCCAGCAGATACCCCAGGACTAGCTTGAGTATCGCCTACAATGAGCAGTTCTTC,CASRYPRTSLSIAYNEQFF
TRBD2,TRBJ2-7,NA,TRBV30,TGTGCCTGGCGAAGGGTGGCTAGCGGGAGATACGAGCAGTACTTC,CAWRRVASGRYEQYF
NA,TRBJ2-1,many,TRBV3-1,TGTGCCAGCAGCCAAGAGACTAGTCTTCGGTTCTTC,CASSQETSLRFF
NA,TRBJ1-2,many,TRBV4-1,TGCGCCAGCAGCCTTAATCAGGACCTCTATGGCTACACCTTC,CASSLNQDLYGYTF
NA,TRBJ1-6,few,TRBV6-2/TRBV6-3,TGTGCCAGCAGTTACTCGAGGGGGGCCAGAAGCCCCTATAATTCACCCCTCAACTTT,CASSYSRGARSPYNSPLNF
NA,TRBJ1-1,many,TRBV11-1,TGTGCCAGCACCCCCATCAATGGAGGGCGTGGAAACACTGAAGCTTTCTTT,CASTPINGGRGNTEAFF
NA,TRBJ1-6,many,TRBV5-1,TGCGCCAGCGCCGACAGGCAAGTTGGTTCACCCCTCCACTTT,CASADRQVGSPLHF
TRBD1,TRBJ2-7,many,TRBV6-1,TGTGCCAGCAGTTTGGGGACAGCCTACGAGCAGTACTTC,CASSLGTAYEQYF
NA,TRBJ2-2,many,TRBV6-4,TGTGCCAGCAGTGACTCGATTTCGGGCACCGGGGAGCTGTTTTTT,CASSDSISGTGELFF
NA,TRBJ2-2,once,TRBV7-6,TGTGCCAGCAGCTTAGCGTGGGCACGTCTGTCCGGGGAGCTGTTTTTT,CASSLAWARLSGELFF
TRBD2,TRBJ2-2,NA,TRBV12-3/TRBV12-4,TGTGCCAGCAGTTTCGGACTAGCGGGAACTAAGACCGGGGAGCTGTTTTTT,CASSFGLAGTKTGELFF